The clone carrying this T cell receptor beta chain has a handful of counts. Its antigen is unidentified. Described treatment: around 19 received Ad26.COV2.S at low or high dose, single or two shots; about five received placebo; per-sample allocation not given. Sampling took place 63 days after the first vaccine or placebo injection. This sample is part of a study of Ad26.COV2.S vaccination and SARS-CoV-2 variants. Study as a whole: A COV1001 Ad26.COV2.S trial-arm participant provided the sample. Ad26.COV2.S, an intramuscular injection, was given once or twice 56 days apart. Regarding the study as a whole: Recipients of either vaccine or placebo displayed similar breadth of non-spike TCRs.

The CDR3 totals 21 residues. CDR1 is GTSNPN and CDR2 is SVGIG in the germline V gene (reference sequence). Trimming took 3 bases from V and 2 from J; bases not matched to a gene: 20. Sequencing was performed with immunoSEQ multiplex PCR; in TCRdb, only in-frame clones are kept and a portion is missing. In the table there are 350,000 to 500,000 clones, over 75% of which are singletons. The chain combines TRBV30 with TRBJ2-3; 13 bases are a match to TRBD2. The sample was peripheral blood, taken in a trial of Ad26.COV2.S vaccine versus placebo. The source is a person between 18 and 60 years old who received the Ad26.COV2.S COVID-19 vaccine or a placebo. The CDR3 here is CAWRMYVLAGGPVVDTDTQYF. CDR3 nucleotide sequence: TGTGCCTGGAGGATGTACGTACTAGCGGGAGGGCCTGTAGTAGACACAGATACGCAGTATTTT.